A single TCR beta chain is shown here with its context. This record comes from a study of T cell responses to AZD1222 COVID-19 vaccine. Turning to the study itself: The study pooled second doses at about 4 or about 12 weeks.

Sequencing was performed with immunoSEQ multiplex PCR; in TCRdb, only in-frame clones are kept and a portion is missing. Among some 130,000 clones listed, more than 75% were seen once. The CDR3 runs 14 residues. Germline assignment: CDR1 MNHEY and CDR2 SVGAGI. V was trimmed by 5 bases and J by 1 base, leaving 12 bases between them. The gene calls are TRBV6-5 and TRBJ2-7; maybe TRBD2 (6 bases). This material consisted of peripheral blood, taken on day 0 of AZD1222 vaccination. This TCR was recovered from an adult in good health. CDR3 DNA sequence: TGTGCCAGCAGTCGCGGGGACGGATCCTACGAGCAGTACTTC. This encodes CASSRGDGSYEQYF.